This TCR beta chain appears in the sequencing data of a study of shared clonotypes between healthy human individuals. Background on the study: Plates per donor: three CD4 naive, three CD4 memory, two CD8 naive, one CD8 memory. Study-wide results and caveats: Generation probabilities of non-shared clonotypes were lower (relative to those shared by all four donors).

The V and J ends lost 3 bases and 1 base respectively, with 13 bases between them. The CDR3 spans 15 residues. Germline V lookup: CDR1 MNHNY, CDR2 SVGAGI (reference sequence). Points on this clone: Its antigen is as yet unknown.

CD45RO negativity and positive selection for CCR7 defined naive CD8 cells, a population that excluded terminally differentiated effector memory CD45RA+ cells. All donors were Caucasian adults living in Nashville, Tennessee. The repertoire was sequenced with immunoSEQ multiplex PCR; TCRdb's copy has only in-frame clones and lacks some. The sample has roughly 2.1 million clones; 93% are singletons. This TCR was recovered from a man in his late teens or twenties in good health. Some clones in this sample may be carry-over from other donors' samples. The sample was naive CD8+ T cells from PBMCs. The rearrangement uses TRBV6-6 and TRBJ2-7, with a possible D match to TRBD2 (5 bases). CDR3 sequence (DNA): TGTGCCAGCAGTTATAGGAGCGGCCTATCCTACGAGCAGTACTTC. It codes for CASSYRSGLSYEQYF.